This T cell receptor beta chain appears in the sequencing data of a study of human T cells and chemical hapten exposure. Trimming removed 6 bases from V and 7 bases from J, with 8 bases in between. The germline CDR1 and CDR2 sequences are MDHEN and SYDVKM. The CDR3 is 11 residues long. Sample time point: pre-sensitization, week 0. Treatment described: therapeutic diphenylcyclopropenone sensitization with weekly scalp DPC. A single record per CDR3 protein comes from TCRdb applying MiXCR to the RACE reads. Here the sample spans under 300,000 distinct CDR3 sequences, 7.5% to 10% being singletons. This clonotype occurred many times. Its antigen remains unknown. Findings and caveats of the study: Donors in the study had alopecia, meaning their immune response may differ from healthy people's.

The sample here was whole blood, taken in connection with sensitization to the hapten diphenylcyclopropenone (DPC). The J gene is TRBJ2-3, the V gene TRBV28, with D unclear. The TCR was taken from a middle-aged woman with alopecia areata. Some clones in this sample may be carry-over from other donors' samples. The DNA of the CDR3 is TGTGCCAGCAGCTTGGGTAATACGCAGTATTTT. Amino acids: CASSLGNTQYF.